This T cell receptor (beta chain) is from a study of blood T cell repertoires in COVID-19. Study at large: Material from acute and convalescent COVID-19 was sourced from the United States, Italy and Spain. The cDNA or gDNA used as material had been derived from T cells, B-cell-depleted T cells, or PBMCs.

Trimming removed 3 bases from V and 4 bases from J; junction bases left unmatched: 5. CDR1 is MRHNA and CDR2 is SNTAGT in the germline V gene. The CDR3 extends over 15 amino acids. Per the authors' pipeline: Reference gene primer amplification yielded estimated nucleated cell counts. Only in-frame clones appear in the TCRdb table, and some are missing; sequencing was by immunoSEQ multiplex PCR. Clone size and V and J calls were adopted from that table, with D and trimming inferred from the DNA. Among fewer than 20,000 clones, 85% to 90% were seen once, and the ten largest hold roughly 2.5%. Material for sequencing was peripheral blood. The V and J genes are TRBV6-4 and TRBJ2-1; 8 nucleotides line up with TRBD2. The source of this sequence is a human donor in a cohort sampled during active COVID-19. CDR3 region: CASSEVGLGYNEQFF. CDR3 coding DNA: TGTGCCAGCAGTGAAGTGGGACTAGGTTACAATGAGCAGTTCTTC.